This TCR beta chain was captured by sequencing in a study of cytomegalovirus exposure and HLA in healthy donors. Whole-study findings and limits: V- and J-gene trimming of TCR beta was linked (in a later analysis) to a missense DCLRE1C variant. The study labeled more than 150 TCR beta chains cytomegalovirus-associated. According to an earlier analysis, most TCR beta V segments yielded productive rearrangements about 90% or about 30% of the time.

Trimming cost V 5 bases and J 5 bases, with 12 bases left between them. Per the germline V gene, CDR1 is LGHNA and CDR2 is YSLEER. The CDR3 contains 13 residues. Only one count was recorded for this clone. The antigen is not known. PCR was performed using 60 Vbeta and 13 Jbeta primers. The table came from immunoSEQ multiplex PCR; TCRdb's copy has only in-frame clones and leaves some out. The repertoire includes 120,000 or so clones, about 73% of them detected once, and 5.8% sits in the top ten. The gene calls are TRBV4-3 and TRBJ2-5, with a possible D match to TRBD2 (6 bases). The origin of this receptor is a woman between 45 and 60 years old in good health and CMV-seropositive. Sequenced: PBMCs. This CDR3 is CASSGGRGETQYF. The CDR3 DNA follows: TGCGCCAGCAGCGGAGGGAGAGGGGAGACCCAGTACTTC.